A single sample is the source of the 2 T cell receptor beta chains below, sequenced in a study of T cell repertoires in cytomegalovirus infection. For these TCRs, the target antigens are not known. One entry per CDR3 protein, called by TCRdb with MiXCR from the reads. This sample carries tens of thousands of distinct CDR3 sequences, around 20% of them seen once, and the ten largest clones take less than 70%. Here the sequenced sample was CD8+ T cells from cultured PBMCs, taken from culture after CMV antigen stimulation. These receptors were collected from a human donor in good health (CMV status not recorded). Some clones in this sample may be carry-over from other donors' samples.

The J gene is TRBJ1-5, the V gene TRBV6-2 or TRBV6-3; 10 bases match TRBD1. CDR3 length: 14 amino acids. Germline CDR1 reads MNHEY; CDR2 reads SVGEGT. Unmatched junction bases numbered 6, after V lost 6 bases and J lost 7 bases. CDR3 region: CASSRQGAGQPQHF. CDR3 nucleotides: TGTGCCAGCAGCCGACAGGGGGCTGGACAGCCCCAGCATTTT.

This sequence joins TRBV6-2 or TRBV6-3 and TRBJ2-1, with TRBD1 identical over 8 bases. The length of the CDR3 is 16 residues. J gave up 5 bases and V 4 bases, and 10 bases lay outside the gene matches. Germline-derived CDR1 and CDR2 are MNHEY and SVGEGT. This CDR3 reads CASSSRGRKVDNEQFF. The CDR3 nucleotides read TGTGCCAGCAGTTCCAGGGGGCGCAAGGTCGACAATGAGCAGTTCTTC.